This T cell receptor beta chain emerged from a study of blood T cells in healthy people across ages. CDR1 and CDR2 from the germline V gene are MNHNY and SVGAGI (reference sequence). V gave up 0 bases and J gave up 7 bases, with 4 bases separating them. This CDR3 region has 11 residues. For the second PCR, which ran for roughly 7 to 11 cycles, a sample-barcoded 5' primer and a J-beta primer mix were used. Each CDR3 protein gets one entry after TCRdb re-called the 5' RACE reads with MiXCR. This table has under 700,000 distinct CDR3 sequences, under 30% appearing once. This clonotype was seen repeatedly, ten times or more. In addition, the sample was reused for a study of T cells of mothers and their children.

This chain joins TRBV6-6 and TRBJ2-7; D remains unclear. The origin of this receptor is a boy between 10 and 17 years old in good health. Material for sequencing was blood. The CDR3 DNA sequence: TGTGCCAGCAGTTACTCGGGGGAGCAGTACTTC. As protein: CASSYSGEQYF.